This T cell receptor (beta chain) was sequenced for a study of human CD8 memory T cell subsets. This CDR3 comprises 15 residues. Germline assignment: CDR1 SGDLS and CDR2 YYNGEE. Construction of TCR beta libraries was accomplished by means of UMI-labeled 5' RACE. TCRdb reprocessed the 5' RACE reads and keeps a single row for each CDR3 protein, giving no DNA. Across approximately 9,400 distinct CDR3 sequences, the top ten clones capture 20% to 25% of the sample. The receptor's source is a human donor in good health. The chain recombines TRBV9 with TRBJ1-2; the TRBD1 assignment by TCRdb is unverifiable without DNA. The sample comprised CD8+ T cells from PBMCs. CDR3 residues: CASTPRATGYYGYTF.